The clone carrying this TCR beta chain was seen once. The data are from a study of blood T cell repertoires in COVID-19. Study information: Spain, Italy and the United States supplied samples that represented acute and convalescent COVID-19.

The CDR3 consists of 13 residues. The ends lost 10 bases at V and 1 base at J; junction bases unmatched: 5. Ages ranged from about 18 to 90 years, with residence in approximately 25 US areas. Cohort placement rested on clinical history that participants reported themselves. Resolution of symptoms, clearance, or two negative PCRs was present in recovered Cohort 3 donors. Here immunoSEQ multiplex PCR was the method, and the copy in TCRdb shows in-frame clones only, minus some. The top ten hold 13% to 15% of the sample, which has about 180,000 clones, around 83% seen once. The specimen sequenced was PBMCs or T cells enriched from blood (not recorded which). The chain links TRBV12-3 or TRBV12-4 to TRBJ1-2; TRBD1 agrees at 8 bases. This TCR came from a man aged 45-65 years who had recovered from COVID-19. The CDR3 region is CATNDRGNYGYTF. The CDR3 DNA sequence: TGTGCCACAAACGACAGGGGTAACTATGGCTACACCTTC.